This T cell receptor (beta chain) was profiled in a study of cytomegalovirus exposure and HLA in healthy donors. Study results and caveats: Many donors carried some public TCRs, although rarity characterized most TCR sequences. In vitro data verified three CMV-associated chains as specific for CMV antigens. Later genetic work tied a missense DCLRE1C variant to beta-chain V and J trimming.

It was with 60 Vbeta and 13 Jbeta primers that the PCR ran. As handled by the study authors: In a later analysis, the count reached 80 million or so unique TCR beta chains, with 9 million to 11 million shared. Data came from immunoSEQ multiplex PCR; TCRdb stores just in-frame clones and leaves some out. Clonal size and the V and J genes are those of that table, whereas D and trimming came from the DNA. There are about 160,000 clones in the sample; about 76% occur only once, and 2% to 2.5% lies in the top ten. With respect to this clone: Its specificity is unknown.

The sequenced material came from PBMCs. This receptor was obtained from a female donor in good health and CMV-seronegative.

The CDR3 DNA follows: TGTGCCAGCAACCGACTGGACTCCCTTTTGAAGAATGAGCAGTTCTTC. This sequence encodes CASNRLDSLLKNEQFF. The chain joins TRBV7-2 to TRBJ2-1; a possible D gene is TRBD2 (5 bases). Germline V lookup: CDR1 SGHTA, CDR2 FQGNSA. The CDR3 has 16 residues. V was clipped by 7 bases and J by 7 bases, with 23 bases between them.